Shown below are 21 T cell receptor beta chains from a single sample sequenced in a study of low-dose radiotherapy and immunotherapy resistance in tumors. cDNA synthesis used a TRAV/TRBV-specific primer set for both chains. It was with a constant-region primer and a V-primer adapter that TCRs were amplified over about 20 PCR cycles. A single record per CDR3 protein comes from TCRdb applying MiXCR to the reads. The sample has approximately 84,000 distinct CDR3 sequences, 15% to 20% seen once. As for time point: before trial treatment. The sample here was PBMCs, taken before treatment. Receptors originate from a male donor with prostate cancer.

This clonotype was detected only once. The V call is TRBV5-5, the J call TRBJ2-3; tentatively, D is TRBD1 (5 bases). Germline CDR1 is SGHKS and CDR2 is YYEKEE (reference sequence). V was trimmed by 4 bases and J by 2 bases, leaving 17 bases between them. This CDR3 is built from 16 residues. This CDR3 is CASSITRARPTDTQYF. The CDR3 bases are TGTGCCAGCAGCATCACCAGGGCGCGTCCCACAGATACGCAGTATTTT.

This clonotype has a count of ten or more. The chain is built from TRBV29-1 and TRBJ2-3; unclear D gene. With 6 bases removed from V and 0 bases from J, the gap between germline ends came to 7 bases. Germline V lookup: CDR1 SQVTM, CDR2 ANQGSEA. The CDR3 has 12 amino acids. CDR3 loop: CSVRWSTDTQYF. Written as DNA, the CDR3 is TGCAGCGTGCGATGGAGCACAGATACGCAGTATTTT.

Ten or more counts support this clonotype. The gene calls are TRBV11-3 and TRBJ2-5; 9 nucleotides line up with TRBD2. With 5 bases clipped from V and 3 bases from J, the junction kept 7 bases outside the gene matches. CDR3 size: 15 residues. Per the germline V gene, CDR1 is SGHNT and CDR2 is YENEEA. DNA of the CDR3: TGTGCCAGCAGCCTGGGGACTAGCCGAGAAGAGACCCAGTACTTC. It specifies CASSLGTSREETQYF.

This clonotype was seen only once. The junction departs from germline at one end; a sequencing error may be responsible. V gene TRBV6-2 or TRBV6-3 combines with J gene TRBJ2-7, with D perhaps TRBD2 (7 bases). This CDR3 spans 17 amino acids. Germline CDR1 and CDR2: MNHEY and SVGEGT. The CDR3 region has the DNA TGTGCCATCAGTTACTGGCAAAGGATCGGGGGGCCCTACGAGCAGTACTTC. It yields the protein CAISYWQRIGGPYEQYF.

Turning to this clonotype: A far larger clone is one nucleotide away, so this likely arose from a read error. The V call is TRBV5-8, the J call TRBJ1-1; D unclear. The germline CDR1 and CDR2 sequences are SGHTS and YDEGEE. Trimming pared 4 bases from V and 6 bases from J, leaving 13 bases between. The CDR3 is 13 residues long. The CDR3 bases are TGTGCCAGCAGCGAGCCCGGAGTGGCTGAAGCTTTCTTT. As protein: CASSEPGVAEAFF. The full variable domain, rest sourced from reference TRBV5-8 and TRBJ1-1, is EAGVTQSPTHLIKTRGQQATLRCSPISGHTSVYWYQQALGLGLQFLLWYDEGEERNRGNFPPRFSGRQFPNYSSELNVNALELEDSALYLCASSEPGVAEAFFGQGTRLTVV.

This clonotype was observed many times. The chain's CDR3 is CASSLGTVNTGELFF. Written as DNA, the CDR3 is TGTGCCAGCAGCTTAGGGACAGTGAACACCGGGGAGCTGTTTTTT. The rearrangement joins TRBV7-9 to TRBJ2-2; possibly TRBD1 for D (6 bases). Trimming pared 1 base from V and 1 base from J, leaving 7 bases between. CDR3 size: 15 residues. Germline assignment: CDR1 SEHNR and CDR2 FQNEAQ (reference sequence). Using reference TRBV7-9 and TRBJ2-2 for the parts outside the CDR3, the full variable domain is DTGVSQNPRHKITKRGQNVTFRCDPISEHNRLYWYRQTLGQGPEFLTYFQNEAQLEKSRLLSDRFSAERPKGSFSTLEIQRTEQGDSAMYLCASSLGTVNTGELFFGEGSRLTVL.

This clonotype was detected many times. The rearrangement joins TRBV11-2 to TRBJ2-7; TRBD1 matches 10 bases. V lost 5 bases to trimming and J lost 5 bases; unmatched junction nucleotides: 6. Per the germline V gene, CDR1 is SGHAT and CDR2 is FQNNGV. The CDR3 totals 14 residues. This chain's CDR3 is CASSQRQGANEQYF. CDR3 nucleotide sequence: TGTGCCAGCAGCCAGCGACAGGGGGCGAACGAGCAGTACTTC.

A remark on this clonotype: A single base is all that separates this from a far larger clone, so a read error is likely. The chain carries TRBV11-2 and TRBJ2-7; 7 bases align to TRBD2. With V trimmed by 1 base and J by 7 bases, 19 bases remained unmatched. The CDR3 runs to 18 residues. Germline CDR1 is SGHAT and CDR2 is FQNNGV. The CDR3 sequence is CASSLGRKTSYSYNEQYF. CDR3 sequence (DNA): TGTGCCAGCAGCTTAGGGAGAAAGACTAGCTACTCCTACAATGAGCAGTACTTC.

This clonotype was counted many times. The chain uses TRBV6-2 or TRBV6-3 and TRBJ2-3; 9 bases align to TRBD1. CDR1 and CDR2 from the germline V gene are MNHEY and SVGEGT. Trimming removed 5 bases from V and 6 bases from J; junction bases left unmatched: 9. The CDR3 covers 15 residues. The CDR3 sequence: CASSRDRDQRDTQYF. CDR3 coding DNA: TGTGCCAGCAGTAGGGACAGGGACCAGCGGGATACGCAGTATTTT.

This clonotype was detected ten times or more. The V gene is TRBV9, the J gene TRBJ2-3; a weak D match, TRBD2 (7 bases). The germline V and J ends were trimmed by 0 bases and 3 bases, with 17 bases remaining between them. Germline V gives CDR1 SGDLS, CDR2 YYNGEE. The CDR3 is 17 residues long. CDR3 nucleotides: TGTGCCAGCAGCGTAGATGGGGGGGGCAGACAAACAGATACGCAGTATTTT. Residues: CASSVDGGGRQTDTQYF. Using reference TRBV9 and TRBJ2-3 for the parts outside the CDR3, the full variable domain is DSGVTQTPKHLITATGQRVTLRCSPRSGDLSVYWYQQSLDQGLQFLIQYYNGEERAKGNILERFSAQQFPDLHSELNLSSLELGDSALYFCASSVDGGGRQTDTQYFGPGTRLTVL.

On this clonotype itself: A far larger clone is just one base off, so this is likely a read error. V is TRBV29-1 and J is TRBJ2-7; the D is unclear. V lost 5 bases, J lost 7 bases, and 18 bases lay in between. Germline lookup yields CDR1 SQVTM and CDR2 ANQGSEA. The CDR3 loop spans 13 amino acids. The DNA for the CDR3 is TGCAGCGTTCTAGGATATTCCTACAATGAGCAGTACTTC. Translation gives CSVLGYSYNEQYF.

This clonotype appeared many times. Here the CDR3 reads CASSLGLAGTNEQFF. As DNA, the CDR3 is TGTGCCAGCAGCCTTGGACTAGCGGGGACCAATGAGCAGTTCTTC. The chain recombines TRBV6-2 or TRBV6-3 with TRBJ2-1; 12 positions match TRBD2. Germline V gives CDR1 MNHEY, CDR2 SVGEGT. This CDR3 has 15 amino acids. The V gene end was trimmed by 6 bases and the J gene end by 6 bases; junction bases not matched to a gene: 6.

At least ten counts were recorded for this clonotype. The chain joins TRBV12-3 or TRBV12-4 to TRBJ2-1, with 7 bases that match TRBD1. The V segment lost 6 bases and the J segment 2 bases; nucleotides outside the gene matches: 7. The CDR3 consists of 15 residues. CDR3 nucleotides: TGTGCCAGCAGCCTCCGGGACAGAGCCTACAATGAGCAGTTCTTC. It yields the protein CASSLRDRAYNEQFF.

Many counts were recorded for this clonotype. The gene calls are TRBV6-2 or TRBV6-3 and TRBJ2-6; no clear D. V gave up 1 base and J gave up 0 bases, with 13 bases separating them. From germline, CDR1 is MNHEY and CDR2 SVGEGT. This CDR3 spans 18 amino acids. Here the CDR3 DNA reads TGTGCCAGCAGTTACTATGGATCTGGTCGCTCTGGGGCCAACGTCCTGACTTTC. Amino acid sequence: CASSYYGSGRSGANVLTF.

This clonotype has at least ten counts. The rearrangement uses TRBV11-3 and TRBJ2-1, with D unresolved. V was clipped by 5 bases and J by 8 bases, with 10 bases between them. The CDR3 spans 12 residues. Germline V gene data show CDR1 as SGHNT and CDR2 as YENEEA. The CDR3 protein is CASSDDRDEQFF. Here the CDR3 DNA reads TGTGCCAGCAGCGACGACCGGGATGAGCAGTTCTTC.

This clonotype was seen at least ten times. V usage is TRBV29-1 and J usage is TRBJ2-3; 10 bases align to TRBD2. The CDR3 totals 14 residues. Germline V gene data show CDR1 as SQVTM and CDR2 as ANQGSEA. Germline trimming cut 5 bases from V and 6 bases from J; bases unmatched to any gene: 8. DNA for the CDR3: TGCAGCGTTCAGCGGGGGGGGGCCGGTGATACGCAGTATTTT. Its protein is CSVQRGGAGDTQYF.

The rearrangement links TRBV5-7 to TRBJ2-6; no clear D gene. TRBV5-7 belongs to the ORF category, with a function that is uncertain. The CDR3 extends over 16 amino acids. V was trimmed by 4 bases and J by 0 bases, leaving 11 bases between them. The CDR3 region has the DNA TGTGCCAGCAGCCCAGAAGCAGACTCTGGGGCCAACGTCCTGACTTTC. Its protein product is CASSPEADSGANVLTF.

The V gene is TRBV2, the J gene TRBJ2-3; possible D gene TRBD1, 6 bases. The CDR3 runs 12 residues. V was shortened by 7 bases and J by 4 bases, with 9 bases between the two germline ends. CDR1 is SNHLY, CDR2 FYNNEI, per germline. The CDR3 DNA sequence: TGTGCCAGCATAGGACAGTCAGATACGCAGTATTTT. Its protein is CASIGQSDTQYF.

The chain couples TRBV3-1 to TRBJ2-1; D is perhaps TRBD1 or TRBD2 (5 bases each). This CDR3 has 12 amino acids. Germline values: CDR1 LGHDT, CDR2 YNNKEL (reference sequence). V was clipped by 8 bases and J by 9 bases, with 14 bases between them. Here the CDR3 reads CASGGGLGEQFF. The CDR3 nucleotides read TGTGCCAGCGGTGGGGGATTGGGTGAGCAGTTCTTC.

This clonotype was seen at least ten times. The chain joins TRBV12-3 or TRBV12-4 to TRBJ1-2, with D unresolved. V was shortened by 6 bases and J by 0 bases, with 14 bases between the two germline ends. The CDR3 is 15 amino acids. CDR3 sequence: CASSPPATSNYGYTF. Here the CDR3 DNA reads TGTGCCAGCAGCCCCCCGGCCACTTCTAACTATGGCTACACCTTC.

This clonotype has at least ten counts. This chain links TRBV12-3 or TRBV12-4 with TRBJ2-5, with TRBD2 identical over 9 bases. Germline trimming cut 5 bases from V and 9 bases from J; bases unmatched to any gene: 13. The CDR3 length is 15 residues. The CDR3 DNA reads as TGTGCCAGCAGTGGCCCTAGCGGGGTCCAGGGGGCCCAGTACTTC. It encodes CASSGPSGVQGAQYF.